The rows below give T cell receptor beta chains drawn from one sample of a study of blood T cells in healthy people across ages. TCRdb re-analysed the 5' RACE reads in MiXCR, keeping a single row per CDR3 protein. The sample holds 1,500,000 or so distinct CDR3 sequences; roughly 64% are singletons and the top ten take over 5%. Specimen: blood. All receptors come from a man between 18 and 35 years old in good health. CDR3s include the opening cysteine and the closing phenylalanine or tryptophan. The D gene is left open where the match is weak. Size is stated for part of the rows, as once, few or many counts, or as a class when the clone is expanded.

clone_size d_call j_call v_call cdr3_aa cdr3_nt
NA TRBD1 TRBJ2-3 TRBV6-6 CASSYLAGGSTDTQYF TGTGCCAGCAGTTACCTTGCAGGGGGTAGCACAGATACGCAGTATTTT
NA NA TRBJ2-7 TRBV29-1 CSATPGLLNEQYF TGCAGCGCTACACCTGGACTCCTCAACGAGCAGTACTTC
NA TRBD1 TRBJ2-7 TRBV7-9 CASSEGQGLAEQYF TGTGCCAGCAGCGAGGGACAGGGTCTTGCCGAGCAGTACTTC
NA TRBD1 TRBJ1-2 TRBV11-2 CAGSPGTAHGYTF TGTGCCGGCAGCCCGGGGACAGCGCATGGCTACACCTTC
NA NA TRBJ1-4 TRBV7-2 CASSRGAEPNEKLFF TGTGCCAGCAGCCGGGGGGCAGAACCAAATGAAAAACTGTTTTTT
NA NA TRBJ2-5 TRBV5-6 CASSLGRTGRETQYF TGTGCCAGCAGCTTGGGGAGAACAGGGAGAGAGACCCAGTACTTC
few NA TRBJ2-7 TRBV20-1 CSANPATEQYF TGCAGTGCTAATCCGGCTACCGAGCAGTACTTC
NA TRBD1 TRBJ1-2 TRBV14 CASSQYIRQGANYGYTF TGTGCCAGCAGCCAATATATTAGACAGGGGGCGAACTATGGCTACACCTTC
NA NA TRBJ1-1 TRBV10-3 CAIAGGVNTEAFF TGTGCCATCGCGGGGGGGGTGAACACTGAAGCTTTCTTT
NA NA TRBJ1-1 TRBV6-5 CASTETVNTEAFF TGTGCCAGCACCGAGACAGTGAACACTGAAGCTTTCTTT
NA NA TRBJ2-3 TRBV10-3 CATNVPEASDTQYF TGTGCCACCAACGTACCCGAGGCGTCAGATACGCAGTATTTT
few NA TRBJ2-3 TRBV29-1 CSLGLLAASTDTQYF TGCAGCCTGGGTCTTTTAGCGGCTAGCACAGATACGCAGTATTTT
NA TRBD2 TRBJ2-3 TRBV10-3 CAISDTLAGEADTQYF TGTGCCATCAGTGATACACTAGCGGGAGAGGCAGATACGCAGTATTTT
NA NA TRBJ2-3 TRBV6-1 CANSRYTDTQYF TGTGCCAACAGTCGATACACAGATACGCAGTATTTT
NA NA TRBJ2-7 TRBV20-1 CSARFSGDSYEQYF TGCAGTGCTAGATTTAGCGGAGACTCCTACGAGCAGTACTTC
NA NA TRBJ1-2 TRBV6-6 CASSYKGLIYGYTF TGTGCCAGCAGTTACAAAGGCCTCATCTATGGCTACACCTTC
NA NA TRBJ2-5 TRBV6-5 CASSYRSGSGETQYF TGTGCCAGCAGTTACAGGTCCGGGTCGGGAGAGACCCAGTACTTC
NA NA TRBJ1-1 TRBV6-6 CASSYSRGDTEAFF TGTGCCAGCAGTTACTCGAGGGGGGACACTGAAGCTTTCTTT
few NA TRBJ2-7 TRBV20-1 CSAQRREGDEQYF TGCAGTGCTCAGCGCAGGGAGGGGGACGAGCAGTACTTC
NA TRBD1 TRBJ1-4 TRBV15 CATEGQLSNEKLFF TGTGCCACCGAGGGACAGCTCTCTAATGAAAAACTGTTTTTT
few NA TRBJ2-6 TRBV28 CASSSPGGANVLTF TGTGCCAGCAGTTCCCCGGGTGGGGCCAACGTCCTGACTTTC
NA NA TRBJ1-1 TRBV12-3/TRBV12-4 CASSRREDTEAFF TGTGCCAGCAGCCGTAGGGAGGACACTGAAGCTTTCTTT
NA NA TRBJ2-7 TRBV6-5 CASSRDTKDYEQYF TGTGCCAGCAGTCGAGACACCAAGGACTACGAGCAGTACTTC
few NA TRBJ2-1 TRBV6-1 CASSEGGLSYNEQFF TGTGCCAGCAGTGAGGGGGGGCTGTCCTACAATGAGCAGTTCTTC
NA NA TRBJ2-3 TRBV4-2 CASSRSRETDTQYF TGTGCCAGCAGCCGGAGCAGGGAAACAGATACGCAGTATTTT
few TRBD1 TRBJ2-7 TRBV20-1 CSARDRRQGLYEQYF TGCAGTGCTAGAGATAGGAGACAGGGGCTCTACGAGCAGTACTTC
NA NA TRBJ2-1 TRBV4-2 CATSATRSSYEQFF TGTGCCACCTCGGCTACAAGAAGCTCCTACGAGCAGTTCTTC
NA NA TRBJ1-5 TRBV7-2 CASSLRGIQPQHF TGTGCCAGCAGCTTAAGGGGCATTCAGCCCCAGCATTTT
few NA TRBJ2-1 TRBV6-2/TRBV6-3 CATFLGEAGNNEQFF TGTGCCACCTTCTTGGGGGAGGCGGGGAACAATGAGCAGTTCTTC
NA TRBD1 TRBJ2-7 TRBV27 CASSWQGQWYEQYF TGTGCCAGCAGTTGGCAGGGACAGTGGTACGAGCAGTACTTC
NA NA TRBJ2-2 TRBV29-1 CSVEQSEENTGELFF TGCAGCGTCGAGCAGTCTGAAGAGAACACCGGGGAGCTGTTTTTT
NA NA TRBJ2-1 TRBV6-5 CASSYTGPGNEQFF TGTGCCAGCAGTTATACCGGCCCGGGCAATGAGCAGTTCTTC
NA NA TRBJ2-7 TRBV27 CASSLRGPRGPGEQYF TGTGCCAGCAGTTTAAGGGGCCCCAGGGGCCCGGGCGAGCAGTACTTC
NA TRBD2 TRBJ2-3 TRBV24-1 CATCLSGDPTDTQYF TGTGCCACCTGTTTGAGCGGGGACCCCACAGATACGCAGTATTTT
few NA TRBJ2-2 TRBV27 CASSLSGPSGELFF TGTGCCAGCAGTTTGAGCGGTCCGAGCGGGGAGCTGTTTTTT
NA NA TRBJ2-7 TRBV18 CASSRAGTSSYEQYF TGTGCCAGCTCTCGCGCCGGGACAAGCTCCTACGAGCAGTACTTC
NA TRBD2 TRBJ2-4 TRBV11-2 CASSPRVSGRAREQYF TGTGCCAGCAGCCCCCGTGTTAGCGGGAGGGCCCGGGAGCAGTACTTC
NA NA TRBJ2-5 TRBV3-1 CASSPMGGSDETQYF TGTGCCAGCAGCCCGATGGGGGGCTCCGACGAGACCCAGTACTTC
NA TRBD1 TRBJ1-1 TRBV12-3/TRBV12-4 CASSRDDRASEAFF TGTGCCAGCAGCCGCGATGACAGGGCGAGTGAAGCTTTCTTT
NA TRBD1 TRBJ2-7 TRBV7-9 CASSSPGQGRRSSYNEQYF TGTGCCAGCAGCTCACCGGGACAGGGACGGCGGAGCTCCTACAATGAGCAGTACTTC
NA TRBD1 TRBJ2-7 TRBV3-1 CASSLGTETEQYF TGTGCCAGCAGCCTGGGGACAGAGACAGAGCAGTACTTC
NA TRBD1 TRBJ1-5 TRBV4-2 CASSQAQGAAQHF TGTGCCAGCAGCCAGGCCCAGGGGGCAGCCCAGCATTTT
NA TRBD1 TRBJ2-1 TRBV27 CASHTGANEQFF TGTGCCAGCCATACAGGGGCCAATGAGCAGTTCTTC
many NA TRBJ2-3 TRBV25-1 CASRLASGTDTQYF TGTGCCAGCAGGCTGGCGAGTGGAACAGATACGCAGTATTTT
NA NA TRBJ1-6 TRBV12-3/TRBV12-4 CASSYGYNSPLHF TGTGCCAGCAGTTACGGATATAATTCACCCCTCCACTTT
NA TRBD2 TRBJ2-5 TRBV4-2 CASSQDSGRGGVGEQYF TGTGCCAGCAGCCAAGATAGTGGGCGGGGGGGCGTTGGAGAGCAGTACTTC
NA NA TRBJ2-6 TRBV18 CASSPGVRSGANVLTF TGTGCCAGCTCACCGGGGGTACGCTCTGGGGCCAACGTCCTGACTTTC
few TRBD1 TRBJ1-1 TRBV29-1 CSVHRQGKNTEAFF TGCAGCGTACACAGACAGGGTAAGAACACTGAAGCTTTCTTT
NA TRBD1 TRBJ2-3 TRBV10-1 CASSEAGQGADTQYF TGCGCCAGCAGTGAGGCGGGACAGGGGGCAGATACGCAGTATTTT